The clone carrying this TCR beta chain was counted a single time. The CDR3 consists of 14 residues. Deletions cut 2 bases from V and 3 bases from J, with 8 bases between. Germline V gene data show CDR1 as SGHTA and CDR2 as FQGNSA. Original methodology: Nucleated cell counts were estimated from reference gene primer amplification. Generated by immunoSEQ multiplex PCR, the TCRdb table keeps only in-frame clones and is missing some. The V and J calls and the clone size are those of that table, but D and trimming were determined from the DNA. This sample has about 180,000 clones, with less than 90% found just once. The sample belongs to a study of blood T cell repertoires in COVID-19. Enrollment of patients from Seattle took place during active infection, with longitudinal follow-up.

This TCR was sampled from a woman aged 70 to 79 with COVID-19, enrolled during active disease. The chain is built from TRBV7-2 and TRBJ2-1; D is ambiguous. Material for sequencing was peripheral blood. CDR3 nucleotide sequence: TGTGCCAGCAGCTTATGGCAGGACTACAATGAGCAGTTCTTC. Translation gives CASSLWQDYNEQFF.